This T cell receptor beta chain was obtained from a study of patients and donors after allogeneic stem cell transplantation. The CDR3 contains 13 residues. Germline CDR1 reads KGHDR; CDR2 reads SFDVKD. V gave up 7 bases and J gave up 4 bases, with 9 bases separating them. TCRdb called the RT-PCR reads again in MiXCR, with one record for every CDR3 protein. The table includes 30,000 to 35,000 distinct CDR3 sequences, under 7.5% detected once. This clonotype occurred many times. This sequence was found in a human donor who was either an allogeneic HSCT recipient or a stem cell or donor lymphocyte infusion donor (not recorded which). It is not recorded whose cells these are; they may come from a transplant donor. The chain employs TRBV24-1 and TRBJ2-2; D is uncertain. The sequenced sample consisted of blood, either unsorted or a sorted T cell fraction (not recorded which). In DNA form, the CDR3 reads TGTGCCACCAGAGGCCTTCGCACCGGGGAGCTGTTTTTT. Residues: CATRGLRTGELFF.